Each of the 12 T cell receptor beta chains below was sequenced from the same sample in a study of identical twins. TCRdb redid the calling of the 5' RACE reads with MiXCR, one entry per CDR3 protein. Of roughly 570,000 distinct CDR3 sequences in the sample, more than 9% were seen once. The data were also submitted as part of a second study, on yellow fever vaccine responses in identical twins.

Material for sequencing was PBMCs. The receptors here all came from a woman aged 18-29 years in good health.

V gene TRBV19 combines with J gene TRBJ2-7, with 10 bases lining up with TRBD2. The V gene end was trimmed by 3 bases and the J gene end by 6 bases; junction bases not matched to a gene: 5. This CDR3 region has 14 residues. From germline, CDR1 is LNHDA and CDR2 SQIVND (reference sequence). CDR3 sequence: CASSILAGAREQYF. DNA for the CDR3: TGTGCCAGTAGTATTCTAGCGGGAGCTCGCGAGCAGTACTTC.

This clonotype was found a few times. The chain is built from TRBV7-8 and TRBJ2-3; TRBD2 matches 7 bases. Germline V gene lookup returns CDR1 SGHVS and CDR2 FQNEAQ. V lost 7 bases, J lost 6 bases, and 13 bases stayed unmatched. This CDR3 region has 15 residues. CDR3 nucleotide sequence: TGTGCCAGCACCCCCCGGGACTATGCTCGGGATACGCAGTATTTT. This gives the protein CASTPRDYARDTQYF.

Many counts were recorded for this clonotype. This rearrangement joins TRBV12-3 or TRBV12-4 to TRBJ1-2, with D maybe TRBD1 (6 bases). V lost 5 bases and J 1 base, leaving 11 bases between the germline ends. The CDR3 has 14 amino acids. CDR3 nucleotide sequence: TGTGCCAGCAGTCCCGGACAGTATAACTATGGCTACACCTTC. Protein sequence: CASSPGQYNYGYTF.

This clonotype turned up a few times. V gene TRBV5-1 combines with J gene TRBJ2-7; the match to TRBD2 covers 10 bases. The germline V gene encodes CDR1 SGHRS and CDR2 YFSETQ. The CDR3 has 17 residues. V was pared by 4 bases and J by 3 bases, with 13 bases of the junction left unmatched. CDR3 nucleotide sequence: TGCGCCAGCAGCCCACAACCGACTAGCGGGTCGAACTACGAGCAGTACTTC. Translated, it gives CASSPQPTSGSNYEQYF.

This clonotype was seen only a few times. The rearrangement links TRBV7-3 to TRBJ2-1; 8 positions agree with TRBD2. Germline assignment: CDR1 SGHTA and CDR2 FQGTGA. The CDR3 length is 14 residues. Trimming took 4 bases from V and 9 from J; bases not matched to a gene: 8. The CDR3 loop is CASSSSGGATEQFF. CDR3 nucleotides: TGTGCCAGCAGCTCATCCGGGGGGGCCACTGAGCAGTTCTTC.

This chain connects TRBV5-1 to TRBJ2-1; weak D call: TRBD1 (6 bases). CDR3 size: 15 residues. CDR1 is SGHRS and CDR2 is YFSETQ in the germline V gene. Trimming removed 0 bases at V and 9 bases at J, with 16 bases between. The CDR3 protein is CASSLEAGVGGEQFF. The CDR3 region has the DNA TGCGCCAGCAGCTTGGAGGCAGGGGTTGGAGGTGAGCAGTTCTTC.

This clonotype has a count of ten or more. The V gene is TRBV28, the J gene TRBJ1-2, with 10 nucleotides matching TRBD1. The germline V gene has CDR1 MDHEN and CDR2 SYDVKM. With 4 bases clipped from V and 1 base from J, the junction kept 6 bases outside the gene matches. This CDR3 is 16 amino acids long. DNA for the CDR3: TGTGCCAGCAGTTCCCCTGGGGACAGGGGTAACTATGGCTACACCTTC. Translating it yields CASSSPGDRGNYGYTF.

This clonotype was picked up many times. This chain links TRBV12-3 or TRBV12-4 with TRBJ2-7; 9 bases line up with TRBD2. The CDR3 loop spans 16 amino acids. V was clipped by 1 base and J by 7 bases; unmatched bases: 11. CDR3 sequence: CASSLELREGFREQYF. DNA for the CDR3: TGTGCCAGCAGTTTAGAATTGCGGGAGGGATTTCGAGAGCAGTACTTC.

This clonotype has only a few counts. This sequence joins TRBV6-5 and TRBJ2-3; possible D gene TRBD2, 7 bases. CDR1 is MNHEY and CDR2 is SVGAGI in the germline V gene. The CDR3 has 15 residues. Trimming stripped 0 bases from V and 4 bases from J, with 11 bases between. The CDR3 coding sequence is TGTGCCAGCAGTTACTCGGGGAGGGGGGCAGATACGCAGTATTTT. Amino acids: CASSYSGRGADTQYF.

This clonotype was detected only a few times. V and J are TRBV18 and TRBJ2-1; D remains unclear. CDR1 is KGHSH, CDR2 LQKENI, per germline. Deletions cut 0 bases from V and 7 bases from J, with 16 bases between. The CDR3 totals 16 residues. In DNA, the CDR3 is TGTGCCAGCTCACCACCGAGCCGTGGTCGAACTAATGAGCAGTTCTTC. Translated, it gives CASSPPSRGRTNEQFF.

This clonotype has a handful of counts. The chain links TRBV20-1 to TRBJ2-5; D assignment may be TRBD1 or TRBD2 (6 bases each). The CDR3 is 17 residues long. Germline CDR1 is DFQATT and CDR2 is SNEGSKA (reference sequence). The V gene lost 4 bases and the J gene lost 0 bases, with 21 bases spanning the gap. The CDR3 DNA is TGCAGTGCTAACTCGGGGGCTTCCAGACAGCACCAAGAGACCCAGTACTTC. It codes for CSANSGASRQHQETQYF.

This clonotype turned up a few times. The chain carries TRBV5-1 and TRBJ2-7, with 11 bases that match TRBD2. Looked up from germline, CDR1 is SGHRS and CDR2 is YFSETQ. This CDR3 has 13 amino acids. The V and J ends lost 4 bases and 6 bases, in that order; junction bases with no gene match: 3. The CDR3 loop is CASSTTSGGEQYF. Here the CDR3 DNA reads TGCGCCAGCAGCACCACTAGCGGGGGCGAGCAGTACTTC.